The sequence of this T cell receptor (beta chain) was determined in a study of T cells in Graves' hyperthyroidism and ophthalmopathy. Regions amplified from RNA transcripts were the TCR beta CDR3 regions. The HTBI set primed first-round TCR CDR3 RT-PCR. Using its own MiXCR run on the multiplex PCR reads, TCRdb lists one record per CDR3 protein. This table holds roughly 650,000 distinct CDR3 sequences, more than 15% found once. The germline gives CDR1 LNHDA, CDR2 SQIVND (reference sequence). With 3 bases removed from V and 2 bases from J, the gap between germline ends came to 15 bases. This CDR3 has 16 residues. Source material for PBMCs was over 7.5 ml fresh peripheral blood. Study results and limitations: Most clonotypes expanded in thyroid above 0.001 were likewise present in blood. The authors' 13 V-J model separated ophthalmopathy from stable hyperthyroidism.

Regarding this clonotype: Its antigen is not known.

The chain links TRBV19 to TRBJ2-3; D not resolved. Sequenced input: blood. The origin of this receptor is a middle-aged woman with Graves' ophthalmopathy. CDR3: CASSIEANRHTDTQYF. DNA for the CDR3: TGTGCCAGTAGTATTGAGGCCAATCGACACACAGATACGCAGTATTTT.